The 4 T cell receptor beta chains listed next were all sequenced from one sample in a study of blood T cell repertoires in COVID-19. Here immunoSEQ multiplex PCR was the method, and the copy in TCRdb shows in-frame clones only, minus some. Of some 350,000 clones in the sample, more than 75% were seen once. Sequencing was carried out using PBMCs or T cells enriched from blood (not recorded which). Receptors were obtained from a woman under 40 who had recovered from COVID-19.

CDR3 in amino acids: CASSLETGTEAFF. In DNA form, the CDR3 reads TGCGCCAGCAGCTTGGAAACTGGCACTGAAGCTTTCTTT. The rearrangement uses TRBV5-1 and TRBJ1-1; D not certain. Germline CDR1 SGHRS, CDR2 YFSETQ. V lost 0 bases and J lost 4, with 7 bases in between. This CDR3 comprises 13 residues.

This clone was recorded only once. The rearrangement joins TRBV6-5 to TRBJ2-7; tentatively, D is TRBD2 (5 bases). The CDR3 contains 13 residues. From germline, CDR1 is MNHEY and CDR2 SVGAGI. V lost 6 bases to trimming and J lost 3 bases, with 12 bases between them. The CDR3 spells CASSTPAGYEQYF. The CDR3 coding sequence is TGTGCCAGCAGCACCCCTGCGGGCTACGAGCAGTACTTC.

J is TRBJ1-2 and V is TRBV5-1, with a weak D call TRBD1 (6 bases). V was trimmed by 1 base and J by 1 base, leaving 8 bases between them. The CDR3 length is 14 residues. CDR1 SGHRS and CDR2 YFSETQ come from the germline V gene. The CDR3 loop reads CASSLPDSNYGYTF. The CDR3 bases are TGCGCCAGCAGCTTGCCGGACAGTAACTATGGCTACACCTTC.

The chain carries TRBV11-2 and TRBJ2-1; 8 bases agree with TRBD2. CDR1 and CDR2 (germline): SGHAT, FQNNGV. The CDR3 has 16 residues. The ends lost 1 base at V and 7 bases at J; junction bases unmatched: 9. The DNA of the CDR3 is TGTGCCAGCAGCTTAGCCCCAGCGGGAGTCTTTAATGAGCAGTTCTTC. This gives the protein CASSLAPAGVFNEQFF.